These 27 T cell receptor beta chains came from one sample sequenced in a study of metastatic and nonmetastatic thyroid tumors. Before thyroid surgery, none of the patients had received any treatment. TCRdb re-analyzed the PCR reads using MiXCR. This table holds about 27,000 clones, about 13% found once. The sequenced sample was blood. These receptor sequences come from a female donor with papillary thyroid cancer or a benign thyroid nodule (not recorded which). Some clones in this sample may be carry-over from other donors' samples.

Comments on this clone: Other DNA sequences in the sample encode the same CDR3. V gene TRBV11-2 combines with J gene TRBJ2-7, with 7 bases fitting TRBD2. The CDR3 sequence is 17 residues long. Germline CDR1 reads SGHAT; CDR2 reads FQNNGV. With 5 bases clipped from V and 4 bases from J, the junction kept 17 bases outside the gene matches. The CDR3 protein is CASSRSSSGGTRYEQYF. CDR3 bases: TGTGCCAGCAGCAGAAGCAGCTCGGGAGGCACACGTTACGAGCAGTACTTC. Filled out from reference TRBV11-2 and TRBJ2-7, the complete variable domain reads EAGVAQSPRYKIIEKRQSVAFWCNPISGHATLYWYQQILGQGPKLLIQFQNNGVVDDSQLPKDRFSAERLKGVDSTLKIQPAKLEDSAVYLCASSRSSSGGTRYEQYFGPGTRLTVT.

The chain joins TRBV27 to TRBJ2-7; D gene unclear. The CDR3 length is 14 residues. V was pared by 1 base and J by 6 bases, with 13 bases between. Germline-derived CDR1 and CDR2 are MNHEY and SMNVEV (reference sequence). CDR3 nucleotides: TGTGCCAGCAGTTTATTGGATCGGTTGGGCGAGCAGTACTTC. Amino acid sequence: CASSLLDRLGEQYF.

This clone was observed many times. The CDR3 sequence is CASSITSGTSGLEQFF. For the CDR3, the DNA is TGTGCCAGCTCAATCACCTCCGGGACTAGCGGGCTTGAGCAGTTCTTC. The chain recombines TRBV18 with TRBJ2-1, with TRBD2 identical over 12 bases. The V segment lost 5 bases and the J segment 9 bases; nucleotides outside the gene matches: 11. This CDR3 region has 16 residues. Germline CDR1 and CDR2: KGHSH and LQKENI.

This clone was found many times. The chain carries TRBV4-2 and TRBJ2-2; 8 nucleotides line up with TRBD2. CDR1 and CDR2 from the germline V gene are LGHNA and YNFKEQ. CDR3 length equals 17 residues. J was trimmed by 4 bases and V by 1 base; bases with no gene match: 8. The CDR3 coding sequence is TGTGCCAGCAGCCAAGTGGGGGGACTAGTTTTCACCGGGGAGCTGTTTTTT. Translating gives CASSQVGGLVFTGELFF.

This clone was counted many times. This chain uses TRBV11-3 with TRBJ2-3; D possibly matches TRBD1 or TRBD2 (5 bases each). Germline loops: CDR1 SGHNT, CDR2 YENEEA. The CDR3 runs 17 residues. V was pared by 4 bases and J by 3 bases, with 20 bases between. As DNA, the CDR3 is TGTGCCAGCAGCTCGGAGGACACGGTACAAGGGACAGATACGCAGTATTTT. Its translation: CASSSEDTVQGTDTQYF.

This chain uses TRBV20-1 with TRBJ1-2; 8 bases line up with TRBD1. Germline assignment: CDR1 DFQATT and CDR2 SNEGSKA (reference sequence). Trimming at V came to 6 bases and at J to 10 bases, leaving 13 bases not matched to a gene. The CDR3 length is 13 residues. CDR3 in amino acids: CSASPSTGASYTF. The CDR3 region has the DNA TGCAGTGCCTCACCCTCGACAGGGGCATCCTACACCTTC.

This clone was seen ten or more times. The chain combines TRBV29-1 with TRBJ1-2, with 7 bases that match TRBD1. The CDR3 loop spans 13 amino acids. CDR1 and CDR2 (germline): SQVTM, ANQGSEA. The V and J ends lost 5 bases and 2 bases, in that order; junction bases with no gene match: 5. Here the CDR3 DNA reads TGCAGCGTTAGACAGGGTTCAAACTATGGCTACACCTTC. Protein sequence: CSVRQGSNYGYTF. Together with reference TRBV29-1 and TRBJ1-2, the CDR3 gives the full variable domain: SAVISQKPSRDICQRGTSLTIQCQVDSQVTMMFWYRQQPGQSLTLIATANQGSEATYESGFVIDKFPISRPNLTFSTLTVSNMSPEDSSIYLCSVRQGSNYGYTFGSGTRLTVV.

By share of the sample, this clone is medium-sized. The V call is TRBV2, the J call TRBJ2-3, with 10 bases that match TRBD1. V lost 5 bases and J lost 4; bases outside the gene matches: 6. This CDR3 contains 15 residues. From germline, CDR1 is SNHLY and CDR2 FYNNEI. The CDR3 DNA follows: TGTGCCAGCAGTCCCCGGACAGGGGGAGCAGATACGCAGTATTTT. It is translated as CASSPRTGGADTQYF.

The rearrangement joins TRBV2 to TRBJ2-1; TRBD2 aligns across 8 bases. The CDR3 is 16 residues long. With V trimmed by 4 bases and J by 2 bases, 7 bases remained unmatched. The germline gives CDR1 SNHLY, CDR2 FYNNEI. Here the CDR3 reads CASSVEREPTYNEQFF. In DNA form, the CDR3 reads TGTGCCAGCAGTGTAGAGCGGGAGCCGACCTACAATGAGCAGTTCTTC.

The chain combines TRBV7-3 with TRBJ1-1; D not resolved. V was trimmed by 4 bases and J by 4 bases, leaving 10 bases between them. The germline CDR1 and CDR2 sequences are SGHTA and FQGTGA. This CDR3 spans 13 amino acids. The CDR3 spells CASSSGGPTEAFF. In DNA form, the CDR3 reads TGTGCCAGCAGCTCTGGAGGTCCCACTGAAGCTTTCTTT.

This chain links TRBV15 with TRBJ1-5; possibly TRBD1 for D (6 bases). The germline gives CDR1 LNHNV, CDR2 YYDKDF (reference sequence). With 0 bases removed from V and 4 bases from J, the gap between germline ends came to 10 bases. The CDR3 sequence is 15 residues long. In DNA form, the CDR3 reads TGTGCCACCAGCAGAGATAGTAGGGGGAATCAGCCCCAGCATTTT. Translation gives CATSRDSRGNQPQHF.

This clone was recorded at least ten times. The chain uses TRBV6-1 and TRBJ1-4; D call uncertain. Germline V gene sequence: CDR1 MNHNS, CDR2 SASEGT. The CDR3 is 12 amino acids. V dropped 4 bases and J dropped 5 bases, with 5 bases sitting between them. The CDR3 bases are TGTGCCAGCAGTGTGGGGAATGAAAAACTGTTTTTT. It yields the protein CASSVGNEKLFF.

This clone has a single count. The chain couples TRBV20-1 to TRBJ2-5; 9 positions agree with TRBD2. The CDR3 runs 14 residues. V shed 6 bases and J 4 bases; nucleotides not matched to a gene: 9. Germline CDR1 is DFQATT and CDR2 is SNEGSKA (reference sequence). CDR3 region: CSALREGQGETQYF. In DNA form, the CDR3 reads TGCAGTGCCCTGCGGGAGGGCCAGGGAGAGACCCAGTACTTC.

This clone showed up many times. The chain carries TRBV14 and TRBJ1-1; D gene ambiguous. The CDR3 consists of 16 residues. Germline CDR1 and CDR2: SGHDN and FVKESK. The V and J ends lost 0 bases and 1 base respectively, with 12 bases between them. DNA for the CDR3: TGTGCCAGCAGCCAAGAATACCTGGGGAAGAACACTGAAGCTTTCTTT. Protein product: CASSQEYLGKNTEAFF.

This clone was recorded at least ten times. The CDR3 DNA reads as TGTGCCAGCAGCGTAGGTACTAGCGGGAGGGATTGGCAGTTCTTC. It is translated as CASSVGTSGRDWQFF. The gene calls are TRBV9 and TRBJ2-1; 13 bases are shared with TRBD2. This CDR3 comprises 15 residues. V lost 0 bases and J lost 12; bases outside the gene matches: 6. Germline CDR1 SGDLS, CDR2 YYNGEE.

This clone has a count of ten or more. V gene TRBV15 combines with J gene TRBJ2-7; no reliable D call. Germline CDR1 LNHNV, CDR2 YYDKDF (reference sequence). V was shortened by 5 bases and J by 6 bases, with 17 bases between the two germline ends. The CDR3 spans 14 residues. The CDR3: CATSPGSSYSEQYF. CDR3 bases: TGTGCCACCAGCCCCGGGTCTAGTTACTCCGAGCAGTACTTC.

Many counts were recorded for this clone. The CDR3 loop reads CASTSNGRGEQFF. Here the CDR3 DNA reads TGTGCCAGCACTTCAAATGGGAGGGGTGAGCAGTTCTTC. The gene calls are TRBV27 and TRBJ2-1, with 7 bases lining up with TRBD2. V lost 7 bases and J lost 9; bases outside the gene matches: 9. Germline loops: CDR1 MNHEY, CDR2 SMNVEV (reference sequence). CDR3 size: 13 residues.

Many counts were recorded for this clone. J is TRBJ1-3 and V is TRBV29-1; no firm D call. Germline values: CDR1 SQVTM, CDR2 ANQGSEA. The CDR3 contains 11 residues. CDR3 sequence reads: CTSPTGNTIYF. In DNA, the CDR3 is TGCACCTCGCCGACTGGAAACACCATATATTTT.

This clone has ten or more counts. This chain joins TRBV2 and TRBJ1-5, with a possible D match to TRBD1 (5 bases). The CDR3 extends over 13 amino acids. V dropped 4 bases and J dropped 7 bases, with 11 bases sitting between them. Per the germline V gene, CDR1 is SNHLY and CDR2 is FYNNEI. CDR3 in amino acids: CASSGDQFQPQHF. The CDR3, as DNA: TGTGCCAGCAGTGGGGACCAGTTCCAGCCCCAGCATTTT.

This clone was counted at least ten times. DNA for the CDR3: TGCGCCAGCAGCTTGGCGGACAGGGACCAAGGGCCCCAGCATTTT. Protein product: CASSLADRDQGPQHF. The chain carries TRBV5-1 and TRBJ1-5, with TRBD1 matching over 8 bases. The CDR3 consists of 15 residues. J was trimmed by 9 bases and V by 0 bases; bases with no gene match: 8. Germline V gene lookup returns CDR1 SGHRS and CDR2 YFSETQ.

The rearrangement uses TRBV28 and TRBJ1-2; perhaps TRBD1 as D (5 bases). Per germline, CDR1 MDHEN and CDR2 SYDVKM. There are 12 residues in the CDR3. V shed 2 bases and J shed 5 bases, with 6 bases lying between them. The CDR3 protein is CASSLGGYGYTF. In DNA form, the CDR3 reads TGTGCCAGCAGTTTAGGGGGGTATGGCTACACCTTC.

At least ten counts were recorded for this clone. The CDR3 DNA reads as TGTGCCAGCAGTTATTATACAGGGGGCGGAGATACGCAGTATTTT. Its protein is CASSYYTGGGDTQYF. The rearrangement links TRBV27 to TRBJ2-3; 9 bases match TRBD1. The CDR3 has 15 residues. V shed 4 bases, J shed 5 bases, and the junction held 7 bases outside the gene matches. CDR1 is MNHEY and CDR2 is SMNVEV in the germline V gene (reference sequence).

This clone showed up many times. The V and J genes are TRBV30 and TRBJ2-4; 14 nucleotides agree with TRBD2. This CDR3 spans 17 amino acids. Germline CDR1 and CDR2: GTSNPN and SVGIG (reference sequence). Trimming at V came to 8 bases and at J to 3 bases, leaving 12 bases not matched to a gene. The CDR3 coding sequence is TGTGCCCAACGCGGACTAGCGGGAGGTTCAGTCAAAAACATTCAGTACTTC. This translates into CAQRGLAGGSVKNIQYF.

This clone rates as medium-sized. The rearrangement uses TRBV7-8 and TRBJ2-7; D is unclear. V lost 2 bases and J lost 6, with 8 bases in between. The germline V gene encodes CDR1 SGHVS and CDR2 FQNEAQ. The CDR3 has 12 amino acids. CDR3 residues: CASSLSPLEQYF. The CDR3 region has the DNA TGTGCCAGCAGCTTATCCCCCCTCGAGCAGTACTTC. Using reference TRBV7-8 and TRBJ2-7 for the parts outside the CDR3, the full variable domain is GAGVSQSPRYKVAKRGQDVALRCDPISGHVSLFWYQQALGQGPEFLTYFQNEAQLDKSGLPSDRFFAERPEGSVSTLKIQRTQQEDSAVYLCASSLSPLEQYFGPGTRLTVT.

The chain couples TRBV5-5 to TRBJ2-7, with D possibly being TRBD2 (7 bases). This CDR3 has 15 amino acids. V lost 4 bases, J lost 5 bases, and 19 bases lay in between. Germline assignment: CDR1 SGHKS and CDR2 YYEKEE (reference sequence). The CDR3 spells CASSPPRGGGHEQYF. CDR3 in DNA: TGTGCCAGCAGCCCCCCTAGGGGGGGGGGACACGAGCAGTACTTC. The full variable domain, completed using reference TRBV5-5 and TRBJ2-7, is DAGVTQSPTHLIKTRGQQVTLRCSPISGHKSVSWYQQVLGQGPQFIFQYYEKEERGRGNFPDRFSARQFPNYSSELNVNALLLGDSALYLCASSPPRGGGHEQYFGPGTRLTVT.

This clone was found many times. The chain combines TRBV6-1 with TRBJ1-3, with no clear D. Germline loops: CDR1 MNHNS, CDR2 SASEGT. There are 17 residues in the CDR3. V was pared by 6 bases and J by 0 bases, with 18 bases between. For the CDR3, the DNA is TGTGCCAGCAGATCCCCCGGGTCCAAGACCTCTGGAAACACCATATATTTT. It encodes CASRSPGSKTSGNTIYF.

Many counts were recorded for this clone. The chain recombines TRBV7-7 with TRBJ2-1, with 11 bases fitting TRBD2. The CDR3 has 15 residues. Germline V gene data show CDR1 as SSHAT and CDR2 as FNYEAQ (reference sequence). With 2 bases clipped from V and 6 bases from J, the junction kept 3 bases outside the gene matches. As DNA, the CDR3 is TGTGCCAGCAGCTTACGACTAGCGGGATTCAATGAGCAGTTCTTC. Its translation: CASSLRLAGFNEQFF.